This T cell receptor beta chain was captured by sequencing in a study of blood T cell repertoires in COVID-19. On the study more broadly: In each case, the material was cDNA or gDNA derived from T cells, B-cell-depleted T cells, or PBMCs.

V was pared by 6 bases and J by 1 base, with 3 bases of the junction left unmatched. CDR3 length: 15 residues. The germline V gene encodes CDR1 LNHDA and CDR2 SQIVND (reference sequence). Sequencing used immunoSEQ multiplex PCR; TCRdb keeps in-frame clones, though not all of them. The sample lists 250,000 to 350,000 clones; roughly nine tenths were seen once. Assignment of participants to cohorts was predicated upon participant-reported clinical history. The origin of this receptor is a woman in her thirties who had recovered from COVID-19. The sequenced sample was PBMCs or T cells enriched from blood (not recorded which). The chain employs TRBV19 and TRBJ2-5; TRBD2 aligns across 12 bases. CDR3 amino acids: CASRASGRAQETQYF. The DNA for the CDR3 is TGTGCCAGTAGGGCTAGCGGGAGGGCCCAAGAGACCCAGTACTTC. Looking up the rest from reference TRBV19 and TRBJ2-5 gives the full variable domain: DGGITQSPKYLFRKEGQNVTLSCEQNLNHDAMYWYRQDPGQGLRLIYYSQIVNDFQKGDIAEGYSVSREKKESFPLTVTSAQKNPTAFYLCASRASGRAQETQYFGPGTRLLVL.